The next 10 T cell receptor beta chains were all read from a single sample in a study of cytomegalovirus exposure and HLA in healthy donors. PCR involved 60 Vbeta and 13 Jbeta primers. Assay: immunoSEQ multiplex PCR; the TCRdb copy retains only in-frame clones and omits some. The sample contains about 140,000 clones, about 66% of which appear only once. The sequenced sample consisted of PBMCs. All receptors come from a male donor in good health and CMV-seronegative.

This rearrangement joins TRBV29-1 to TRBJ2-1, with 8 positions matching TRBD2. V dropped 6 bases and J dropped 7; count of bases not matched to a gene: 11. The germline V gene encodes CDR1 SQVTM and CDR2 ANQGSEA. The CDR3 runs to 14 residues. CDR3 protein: CSVIGTSFGNEQFF. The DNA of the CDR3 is TGCAGCGTGATCGGGACTAGTTTTGGTAATGAGCAGTTCTTC.

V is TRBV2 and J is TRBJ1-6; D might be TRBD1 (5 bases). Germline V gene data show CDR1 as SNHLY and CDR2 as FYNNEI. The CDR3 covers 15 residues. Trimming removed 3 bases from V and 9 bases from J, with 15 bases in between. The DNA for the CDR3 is TGTGCCAGCAGTGAGGGGACTGCCAGCGGTTCACCCCTCCACTTT. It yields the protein CASSEGTASGSPLHF.

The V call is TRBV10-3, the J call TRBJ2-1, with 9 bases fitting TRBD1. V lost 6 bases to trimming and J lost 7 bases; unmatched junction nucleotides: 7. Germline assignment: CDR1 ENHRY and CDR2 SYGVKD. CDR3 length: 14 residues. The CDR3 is CAIRGGTGYNEQFF. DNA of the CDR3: TGTGCCATCAGGGGCGGGACAGGGTATAATGAGCAGTTCTTC.

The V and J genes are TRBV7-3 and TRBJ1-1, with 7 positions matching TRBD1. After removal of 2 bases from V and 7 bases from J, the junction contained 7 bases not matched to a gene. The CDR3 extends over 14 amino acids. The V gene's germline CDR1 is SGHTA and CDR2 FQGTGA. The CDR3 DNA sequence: TGTGCCAGCAGCTTAGTATGGACAGGCATTGAAGCTTTCTTT. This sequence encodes CASSLVWTGIEAFF.

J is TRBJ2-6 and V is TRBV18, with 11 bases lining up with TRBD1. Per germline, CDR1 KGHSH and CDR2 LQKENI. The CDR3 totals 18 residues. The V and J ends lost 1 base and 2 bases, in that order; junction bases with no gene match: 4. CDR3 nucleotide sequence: TGTGCCAGCTCACCACAAGGACAGGGGGCGGCTGGGGCCAACGTCCTGACTTTC. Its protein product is CASSPQGQGAAGANVLTF.

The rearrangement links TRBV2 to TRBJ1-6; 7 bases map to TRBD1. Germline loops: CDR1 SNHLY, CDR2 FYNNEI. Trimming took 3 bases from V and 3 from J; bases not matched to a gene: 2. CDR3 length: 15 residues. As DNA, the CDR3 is TGTGCCAGCAGTGATCGGACAGGCTATAATTCACCCCTCCACTTT. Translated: CASSDRTGYNSPLHF.

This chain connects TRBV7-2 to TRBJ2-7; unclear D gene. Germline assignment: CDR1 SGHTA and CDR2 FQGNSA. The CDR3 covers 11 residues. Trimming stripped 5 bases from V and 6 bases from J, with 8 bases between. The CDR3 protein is CASSPSVEQYF. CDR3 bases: TGTGCCAGCAGCCCCTCCGTCGAGCAGTACTTC.

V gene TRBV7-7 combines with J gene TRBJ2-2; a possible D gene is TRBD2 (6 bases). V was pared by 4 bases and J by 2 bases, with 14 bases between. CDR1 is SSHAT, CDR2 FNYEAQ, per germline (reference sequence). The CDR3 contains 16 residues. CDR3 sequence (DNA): TGTGCCAGCAGCTCCTACGGGGGAAGAAACACCGGGGAGCTGTTTTTT. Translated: CASSSYGGRNTGELFF.

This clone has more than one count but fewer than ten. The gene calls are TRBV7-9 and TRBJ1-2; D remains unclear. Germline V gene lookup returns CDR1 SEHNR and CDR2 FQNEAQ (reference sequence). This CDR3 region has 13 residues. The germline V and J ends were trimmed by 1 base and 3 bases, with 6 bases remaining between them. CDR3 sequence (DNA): TGTGCCAGCAGCTTAGAAGTAGACTATGGCTACACCTTC. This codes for CASSLEVDYGYTF.

This chain's CDR3 is CASSFGTGTAGELFF. The CDR3 nucleotides read TGTGCCAGCAGCTTCGGGACAGGGACCGCCGGGGAGCTGTTTTTT. The J gene is TRBJ2-2, the V gene TRBV5-6, with 9 bases aligning to TRBD1. The CDR3 runs 15 residues. V dropped 2 bases and J dropped 6; count of bases not matched to a gene: 5. CDR1 SGHDT and CDR2 YYEEEE come from the germline V gene.